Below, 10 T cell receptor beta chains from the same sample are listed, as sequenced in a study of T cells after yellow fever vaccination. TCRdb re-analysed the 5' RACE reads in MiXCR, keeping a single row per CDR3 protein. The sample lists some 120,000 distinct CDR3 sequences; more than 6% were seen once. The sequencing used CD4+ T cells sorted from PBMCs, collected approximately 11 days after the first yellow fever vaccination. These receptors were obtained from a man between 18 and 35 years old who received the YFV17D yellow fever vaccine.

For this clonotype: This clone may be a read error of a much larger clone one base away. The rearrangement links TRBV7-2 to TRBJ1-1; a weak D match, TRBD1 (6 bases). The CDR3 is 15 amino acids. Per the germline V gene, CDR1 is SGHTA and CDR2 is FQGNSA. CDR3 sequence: CASSTGWGRNTEASF. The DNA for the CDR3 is TGTGCCAGCAGCACAGGGTGGGGGCGGAACACTGAAGCTTCCTTT.

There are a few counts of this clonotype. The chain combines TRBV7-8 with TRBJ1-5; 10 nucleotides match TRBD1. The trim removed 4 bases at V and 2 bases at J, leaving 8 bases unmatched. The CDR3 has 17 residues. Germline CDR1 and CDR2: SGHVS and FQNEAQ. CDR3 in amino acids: CASSSPAGTGGNQPQHF. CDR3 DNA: TGTGCCAGCAGCTCCCCCGCCGGGACAGGGGGCAATCAGCCCCAGCATTTT.

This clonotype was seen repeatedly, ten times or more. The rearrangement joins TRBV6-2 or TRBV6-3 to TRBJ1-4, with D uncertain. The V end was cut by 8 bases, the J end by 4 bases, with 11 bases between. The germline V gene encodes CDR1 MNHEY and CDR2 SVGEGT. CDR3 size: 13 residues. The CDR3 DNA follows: TGTGCCAGCTACGGGAACTTTAATGAAAAACTGTTTTTT. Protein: CASYGNFNEKLFF.

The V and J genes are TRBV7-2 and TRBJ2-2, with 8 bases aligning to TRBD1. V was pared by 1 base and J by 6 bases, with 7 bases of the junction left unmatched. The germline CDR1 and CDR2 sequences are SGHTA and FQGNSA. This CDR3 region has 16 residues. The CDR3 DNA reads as TGTGCCAGCAGCTTAGTGGCAGGGGGCGCGTCCGGGGAGCTGTTTTTT. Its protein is CASSLVAGGASGELFF.

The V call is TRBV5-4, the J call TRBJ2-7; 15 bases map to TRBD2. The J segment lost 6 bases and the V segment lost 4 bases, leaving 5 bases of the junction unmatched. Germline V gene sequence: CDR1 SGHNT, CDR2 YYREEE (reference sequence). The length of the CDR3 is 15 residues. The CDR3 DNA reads TGTGCCAGCAGCCGGACTAGCGGGGGGGTAGTCGAGCAGTACTTC. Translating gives CASSRTSGGVVEQYF.

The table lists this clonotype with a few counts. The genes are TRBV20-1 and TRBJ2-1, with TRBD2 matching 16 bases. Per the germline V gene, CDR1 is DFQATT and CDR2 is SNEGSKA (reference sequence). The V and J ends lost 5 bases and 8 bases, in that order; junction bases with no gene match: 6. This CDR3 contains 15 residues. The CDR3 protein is CSASGTSGGVYEQFF. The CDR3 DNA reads TGCAGTGCTTCGGGGACTAGCGGGGGGGTTTATGAGCAGTTCTTC.

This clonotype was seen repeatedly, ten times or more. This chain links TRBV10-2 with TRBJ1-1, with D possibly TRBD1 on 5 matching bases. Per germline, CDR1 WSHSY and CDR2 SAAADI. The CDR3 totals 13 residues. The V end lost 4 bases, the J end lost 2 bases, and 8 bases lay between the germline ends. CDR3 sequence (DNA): TGCGCCAGCAGTGTGGGGCGTAACACTGAAGCTTTCTTT. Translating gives CASSVGRNTEAFF.

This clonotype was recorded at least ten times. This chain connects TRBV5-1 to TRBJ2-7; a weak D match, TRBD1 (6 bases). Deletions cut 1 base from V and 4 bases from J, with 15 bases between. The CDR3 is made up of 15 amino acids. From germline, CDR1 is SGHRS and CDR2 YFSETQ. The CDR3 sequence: CASSLWGTPPYEQYV. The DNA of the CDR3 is TGCGCCAGCAGCTTGTGGGGGACACCTCCTTACGAGCAGTACGTC.

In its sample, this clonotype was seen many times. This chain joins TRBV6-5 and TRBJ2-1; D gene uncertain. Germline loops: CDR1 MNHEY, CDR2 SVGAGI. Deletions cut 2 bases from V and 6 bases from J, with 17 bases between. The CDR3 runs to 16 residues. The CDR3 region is CASSYKVQAPGNEQFF. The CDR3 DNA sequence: TGTGCCAGCAGTTACAAGGTGCAGGCCCCGGGCAATGAGCAGTTCTTC.

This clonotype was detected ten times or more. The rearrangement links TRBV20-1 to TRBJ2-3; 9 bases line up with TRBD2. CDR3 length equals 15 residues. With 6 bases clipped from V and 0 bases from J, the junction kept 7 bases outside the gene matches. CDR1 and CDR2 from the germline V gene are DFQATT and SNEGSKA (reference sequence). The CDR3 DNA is TGCAGTGCCCCGACTACTAGCGGGAGCACAGATACGCAGTATTTT. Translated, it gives CSAPTTSGSTDTQYF.